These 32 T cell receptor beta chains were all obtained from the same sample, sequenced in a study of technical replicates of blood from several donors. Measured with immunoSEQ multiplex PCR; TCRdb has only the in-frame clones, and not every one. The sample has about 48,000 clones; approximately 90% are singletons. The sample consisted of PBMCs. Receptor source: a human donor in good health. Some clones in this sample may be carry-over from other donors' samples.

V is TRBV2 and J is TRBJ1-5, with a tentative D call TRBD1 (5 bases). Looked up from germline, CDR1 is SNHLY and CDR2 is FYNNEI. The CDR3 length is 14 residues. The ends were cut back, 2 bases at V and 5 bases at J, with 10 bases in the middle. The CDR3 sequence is CASSEWGVDQPQHF. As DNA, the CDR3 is TGTGCCAGCAGTGAATGGGGGGTGGATCAGCCCCAGCATTTT.

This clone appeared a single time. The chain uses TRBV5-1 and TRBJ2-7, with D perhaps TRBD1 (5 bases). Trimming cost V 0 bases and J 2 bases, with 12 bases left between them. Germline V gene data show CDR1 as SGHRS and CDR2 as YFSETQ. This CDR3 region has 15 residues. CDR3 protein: CASSLGQLRAYEQYF. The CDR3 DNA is TGCGCCAGCAGCTTGGGACAGCTCAGGGCCTACGAGCAGTACTTC.

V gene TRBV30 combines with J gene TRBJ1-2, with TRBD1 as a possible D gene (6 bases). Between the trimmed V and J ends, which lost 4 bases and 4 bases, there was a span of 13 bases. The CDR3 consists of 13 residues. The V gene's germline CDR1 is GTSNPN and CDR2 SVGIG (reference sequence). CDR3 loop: CAWNAGGGYGYTF. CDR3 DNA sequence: TGTGCCTGGAATGCTGGGGGCGGCTATGGCTACACCTTC.

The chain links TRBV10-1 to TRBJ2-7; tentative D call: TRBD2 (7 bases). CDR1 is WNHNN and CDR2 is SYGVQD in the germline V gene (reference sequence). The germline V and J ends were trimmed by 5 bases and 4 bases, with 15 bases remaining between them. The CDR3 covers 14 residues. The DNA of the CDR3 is TGCGCCAGCAGTAGTTCGGGGGGCCTGTACGAGCAGTACTTC. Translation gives CASSSSGGLYEQYF.

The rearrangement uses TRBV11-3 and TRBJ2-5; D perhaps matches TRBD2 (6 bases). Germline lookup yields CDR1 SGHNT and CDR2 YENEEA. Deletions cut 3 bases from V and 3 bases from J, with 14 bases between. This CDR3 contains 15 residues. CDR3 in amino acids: CASSLGGGSKETQYF. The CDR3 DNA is TGTGCCAGCAGCTTGGGGGGTGGTAGTAAAGAGACCCAGTACTTC.

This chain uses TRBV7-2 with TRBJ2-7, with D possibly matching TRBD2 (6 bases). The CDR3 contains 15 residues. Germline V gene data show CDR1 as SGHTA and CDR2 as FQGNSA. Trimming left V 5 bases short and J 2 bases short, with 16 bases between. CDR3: CASSPGLLIAYEQYF. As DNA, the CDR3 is TGTGCCAGCAGCCCCGGACTACTCATTGCCTACGAGCAGTACTTC.

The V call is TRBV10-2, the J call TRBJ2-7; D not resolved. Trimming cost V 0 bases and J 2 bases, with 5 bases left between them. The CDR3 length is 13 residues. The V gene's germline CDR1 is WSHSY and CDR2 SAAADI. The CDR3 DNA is TGCGCCAGCAGTGAGTCGAACACCTACGAGCAGTACTTC. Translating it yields CASSESNTYEQYF.

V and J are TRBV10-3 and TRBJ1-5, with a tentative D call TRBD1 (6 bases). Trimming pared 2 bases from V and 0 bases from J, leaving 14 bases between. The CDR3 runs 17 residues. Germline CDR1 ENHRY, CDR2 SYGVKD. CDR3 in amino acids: CAISELGGTLSNQPQHF. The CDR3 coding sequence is TGTGCCATCAGTGAGCTCGGTGGGACACTTAGCAATCAGCCCCAGCATTTT.

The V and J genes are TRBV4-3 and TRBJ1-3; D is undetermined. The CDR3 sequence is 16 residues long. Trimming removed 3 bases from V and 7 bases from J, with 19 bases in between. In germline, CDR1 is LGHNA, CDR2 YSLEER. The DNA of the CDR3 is TGCGCCAGCAGCCAGAGCCCAGGTGGCCGTGAGAACACCATATATTTT. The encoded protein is CASSQSPGGRENTIYF.

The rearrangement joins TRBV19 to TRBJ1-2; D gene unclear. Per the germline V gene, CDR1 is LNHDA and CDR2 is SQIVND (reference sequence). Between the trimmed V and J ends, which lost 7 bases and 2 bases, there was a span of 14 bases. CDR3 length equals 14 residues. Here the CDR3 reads CASIYRRENYGYTF. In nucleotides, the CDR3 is TGTGCCAGTATCTACAGACGGGAGAACTATGGCTACACCTTC.

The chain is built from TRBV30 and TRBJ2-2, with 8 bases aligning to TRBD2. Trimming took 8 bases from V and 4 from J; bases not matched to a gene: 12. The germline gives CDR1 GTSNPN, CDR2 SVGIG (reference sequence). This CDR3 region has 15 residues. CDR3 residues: CAVRGALRGTGELFF. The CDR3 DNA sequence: TGTGCCGTGCGGGGGGCGCTTCGAGGCACCGGGGAGCTGTTTTTT.

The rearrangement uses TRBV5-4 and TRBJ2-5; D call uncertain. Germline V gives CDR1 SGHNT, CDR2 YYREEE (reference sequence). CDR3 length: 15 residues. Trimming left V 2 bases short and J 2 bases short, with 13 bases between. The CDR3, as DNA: TGTGCCAGCAGCTTTGATAACCTGAGGCAAGAGACCCAGTACTTC. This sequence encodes CASSFDNLRQETQYF. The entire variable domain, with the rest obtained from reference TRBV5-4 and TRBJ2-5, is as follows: ETGVTQSPTHLIKTRGQQVTLRCSSQSGHNTVSWYQQALGQGPQFIFQYYREEENGRGNFPPRFSGLQFPNYSSELNVNALELDDSALYLCASSFDNLRQETQYFGPGTRLLVL.

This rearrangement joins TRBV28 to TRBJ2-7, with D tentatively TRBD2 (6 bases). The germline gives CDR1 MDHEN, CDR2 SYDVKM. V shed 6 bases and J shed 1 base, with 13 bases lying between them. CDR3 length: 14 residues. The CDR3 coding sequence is TGTGCCAGCAGGGAGGACGGGAGATCCTACGAGCAGTACTTC. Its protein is CASREDGRSYEQYF. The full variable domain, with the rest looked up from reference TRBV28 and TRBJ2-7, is DVKVTQSSRYLVKRTGEKVFLECVQDMDHENMFWYRQDPGLGLRLIYFSYDVKMKEKGDIPEGYSVSREKKERFSLILESASTNQTSMYLCASREDGRSYEQYFGPGTRLTVT.

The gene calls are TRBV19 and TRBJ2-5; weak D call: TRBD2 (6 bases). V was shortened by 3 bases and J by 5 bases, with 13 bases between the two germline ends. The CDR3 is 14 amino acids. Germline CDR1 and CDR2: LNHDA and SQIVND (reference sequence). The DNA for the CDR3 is TGTGCCAGTAGTATGCGGGGCAGCCGGGAGACCCAGTACTTC. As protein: CASSMRGSRETQYF. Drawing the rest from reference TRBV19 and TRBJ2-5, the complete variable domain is DGGITQSPKYLFRKEGQNVTLSCEQNLNHDAMYWYRQDPGQGLRLIYYSQIVNDFQKGDIAEGYSVSREKKESFPLTVTSAQKNPTAFYLCASSMRGSRETQYFGPGTRLLVL.

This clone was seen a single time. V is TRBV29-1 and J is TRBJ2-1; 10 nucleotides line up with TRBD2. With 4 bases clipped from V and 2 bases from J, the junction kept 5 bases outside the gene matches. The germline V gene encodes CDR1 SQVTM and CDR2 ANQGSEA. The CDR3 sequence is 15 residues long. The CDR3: CSVVPSGSPYNEQFF. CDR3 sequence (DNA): TGCAGCGTTGTTCCTAGCGGGAGTCCCTACAATGAGCAGTTCTTC.

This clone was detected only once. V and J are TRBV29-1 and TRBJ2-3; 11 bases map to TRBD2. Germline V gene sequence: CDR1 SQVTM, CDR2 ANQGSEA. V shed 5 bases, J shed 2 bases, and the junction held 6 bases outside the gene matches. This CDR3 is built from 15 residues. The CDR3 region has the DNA TGCAGCGTTCCGGCGACTAGCGGGGTCACAGATACGCAGTATTTT. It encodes CSVPATSGVTDTQYF.

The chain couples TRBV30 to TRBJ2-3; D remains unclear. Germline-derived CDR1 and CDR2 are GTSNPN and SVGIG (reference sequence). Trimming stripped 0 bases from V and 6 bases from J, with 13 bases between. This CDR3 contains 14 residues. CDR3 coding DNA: TGTGCCTGGAGTGTACTGAGTACCTTGGATACGCAGTATTTT. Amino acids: CAWSVLSTLDTQYF.

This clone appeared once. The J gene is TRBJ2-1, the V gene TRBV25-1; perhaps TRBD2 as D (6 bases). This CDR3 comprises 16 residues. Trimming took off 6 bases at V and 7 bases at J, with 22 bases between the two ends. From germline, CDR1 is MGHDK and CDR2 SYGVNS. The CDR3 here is CASRPPSSGRGNEQFF. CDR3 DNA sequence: TGTGCCAGCAGACCCCCTAGCTCCGGGCGGGGAAATGAGCAGTTCTTC.

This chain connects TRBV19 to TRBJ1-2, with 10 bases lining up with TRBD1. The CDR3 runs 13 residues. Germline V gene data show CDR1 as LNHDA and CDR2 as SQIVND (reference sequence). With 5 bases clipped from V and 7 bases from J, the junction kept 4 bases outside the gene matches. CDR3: CASSPGQGVGYTF. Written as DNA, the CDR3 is TGTGCCAGTAGTCCCGGACAGGGGGTTGGCTACACCTTC.

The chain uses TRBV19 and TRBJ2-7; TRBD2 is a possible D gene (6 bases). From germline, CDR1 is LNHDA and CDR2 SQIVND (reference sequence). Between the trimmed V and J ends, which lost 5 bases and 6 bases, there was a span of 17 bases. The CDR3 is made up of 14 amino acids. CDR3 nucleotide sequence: TGTGCCAGTAGTCCTGACGCGGGGACTCTCGAGCAGTACTTC. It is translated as CASSPDAGTLEQYF.

CDR3 in DNA: TGTGCCAGCAGTCAGGGTTTTGCGAATGGCTACACCTTC. Residues: CASSQGFANGYTF. The gene calls are TRBV6-5 and TRBJ1-2; weak D call: TRBD1 (5 bases). This CDR3 has 13 residues. CDR1 and CDR2 from the germline V gene are MNHEY and SVGAGI. V was pared by 5 bases and J by 6 bases, with 13 bases between.

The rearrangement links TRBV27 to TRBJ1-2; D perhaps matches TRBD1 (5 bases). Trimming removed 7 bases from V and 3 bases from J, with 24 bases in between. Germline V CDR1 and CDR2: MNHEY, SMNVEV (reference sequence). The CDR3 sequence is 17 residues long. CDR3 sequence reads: CASTPWGRGSRDYGYTF. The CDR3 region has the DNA TGTGCCAGCACTCCTTGGGGGAGGGGCAGTCGCGACTATGGCTACACCTTC.

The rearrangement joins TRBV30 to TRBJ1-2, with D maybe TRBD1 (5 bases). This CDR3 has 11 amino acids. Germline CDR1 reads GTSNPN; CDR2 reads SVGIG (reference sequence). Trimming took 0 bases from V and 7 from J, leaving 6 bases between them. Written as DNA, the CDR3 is TGTGCCTGGAGTGTGGACATTGGCTACACCTTC. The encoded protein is CAWSVDIGYTF.

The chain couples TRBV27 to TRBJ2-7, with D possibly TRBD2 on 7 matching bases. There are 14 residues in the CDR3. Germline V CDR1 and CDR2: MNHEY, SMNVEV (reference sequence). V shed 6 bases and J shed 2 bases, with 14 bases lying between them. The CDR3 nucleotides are TGTGCCAGCAGCGGGGGGCCAGAGCCCTACGAGCAGTACTTC. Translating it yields CASSGGPEPYEQYF.

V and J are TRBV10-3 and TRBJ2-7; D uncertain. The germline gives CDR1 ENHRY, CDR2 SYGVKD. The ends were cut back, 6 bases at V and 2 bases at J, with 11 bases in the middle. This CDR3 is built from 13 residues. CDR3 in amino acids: CAISYGGAYEQYF. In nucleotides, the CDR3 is TGTGCCATCAGCTACGGTGGTGCCTACGAGCAGTACTTC.

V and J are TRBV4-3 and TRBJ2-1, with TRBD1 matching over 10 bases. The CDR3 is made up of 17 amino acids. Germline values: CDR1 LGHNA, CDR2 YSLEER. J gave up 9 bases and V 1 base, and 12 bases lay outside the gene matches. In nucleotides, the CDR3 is TGCGCCAGCAGCCAAGGACAAGGGACAGGGGAATGGATTGAGCAGTTCTTC. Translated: CASSQGQGTGEWIEQFF.

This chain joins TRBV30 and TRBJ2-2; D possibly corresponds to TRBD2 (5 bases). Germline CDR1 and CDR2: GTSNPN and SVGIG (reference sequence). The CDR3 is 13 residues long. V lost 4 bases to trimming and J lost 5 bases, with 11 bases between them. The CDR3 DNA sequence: TGTGCCTGGAACCCCGAGGGAACCGGGGAGCTGTTTTTT. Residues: CAWNPEGTGELFF.

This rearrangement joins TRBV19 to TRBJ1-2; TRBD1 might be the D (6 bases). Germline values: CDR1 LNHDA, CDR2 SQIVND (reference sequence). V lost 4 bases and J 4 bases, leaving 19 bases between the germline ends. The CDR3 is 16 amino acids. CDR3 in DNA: TGTGCCAGTAGTACTTCGAACAGGGAGTTGAGCTATGGCTACACCTTC. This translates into CASSTSNRELSYGYTF.

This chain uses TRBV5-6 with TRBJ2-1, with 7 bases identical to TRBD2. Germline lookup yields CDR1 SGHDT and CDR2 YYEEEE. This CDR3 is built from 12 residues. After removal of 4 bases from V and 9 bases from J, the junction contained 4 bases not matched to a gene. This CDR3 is CASSPGTIEQFF. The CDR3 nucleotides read TGTGCCAGCAGCCCCGGGACTATTGAGCAGTTCTTC.

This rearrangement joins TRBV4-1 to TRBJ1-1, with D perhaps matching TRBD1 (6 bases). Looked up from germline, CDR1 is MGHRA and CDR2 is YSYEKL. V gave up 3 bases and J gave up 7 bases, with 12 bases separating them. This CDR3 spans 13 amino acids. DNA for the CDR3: TGCGCCAGCAGCCAGACAGGCTCCCTTGAAGCTTTCTTT. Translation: CASSQTGSLEAFF.

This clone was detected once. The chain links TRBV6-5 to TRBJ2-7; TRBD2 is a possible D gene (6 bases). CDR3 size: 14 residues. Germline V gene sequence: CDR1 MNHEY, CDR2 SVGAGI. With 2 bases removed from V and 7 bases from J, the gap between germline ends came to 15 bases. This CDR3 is CASSYKAYAGEQYF. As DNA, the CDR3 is TGTGCCAGCAGTTACAAGGCTTACGCGGGGGAGCAGTACTTC.

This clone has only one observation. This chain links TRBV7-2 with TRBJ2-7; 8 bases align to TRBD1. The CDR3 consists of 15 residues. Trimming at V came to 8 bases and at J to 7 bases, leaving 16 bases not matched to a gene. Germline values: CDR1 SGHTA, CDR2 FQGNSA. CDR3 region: CASPSLGQGAREQYF. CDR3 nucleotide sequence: TGTGCCAGCCCTTCTCTCGGGCAGGGGGCGCGAGAGCAGTACTTC.